This TCR beta chain was observed in a study of T cells in Graves' hyperthyroidism and ophthalmopathy. Turning to the study itself: Peripheral blood sampling occurred at initial diagnosis, before any treatment.

Trimming stripped 3 bases from V and 5 bases from J, with 13 bases between. Per germline, CDR1 DFQATT and CDR2 SNEGSKA (reference sequence). The CDR3 consists of 13 residues. This clonotype was observed at least ten times. What it binds is unknown. Study results and limitations: Ophthalmopathy got predicted by the model a median about six months before its onset.

TCR beta CDR3 region amplification was performed from RNA transcripts. Primed by the HTBI set, a first-round RT-PCR was run on the TCR CDR3. TCRdb reprocessed the multiplex PCR reads via MiXCR and lists one record per CDR3 protein. Among around 500,000 distinct CDR3 sequences listed, around a fifth were seen once. This TCR was sampled from a woman between 65 and 79 years old with Graves' ophthalmopathy. V gene TRBV20-1 combines with J gene TRBJ2-5; TRBD1 might be the D (7 bases). The sequenced sample consisted of blood. Here the CDR3 DNA reads TGCAGTGCTAGGGACAGGAGGGTTGAGACCCAGTACTTC. It codes for CSARDRRVETQYF.